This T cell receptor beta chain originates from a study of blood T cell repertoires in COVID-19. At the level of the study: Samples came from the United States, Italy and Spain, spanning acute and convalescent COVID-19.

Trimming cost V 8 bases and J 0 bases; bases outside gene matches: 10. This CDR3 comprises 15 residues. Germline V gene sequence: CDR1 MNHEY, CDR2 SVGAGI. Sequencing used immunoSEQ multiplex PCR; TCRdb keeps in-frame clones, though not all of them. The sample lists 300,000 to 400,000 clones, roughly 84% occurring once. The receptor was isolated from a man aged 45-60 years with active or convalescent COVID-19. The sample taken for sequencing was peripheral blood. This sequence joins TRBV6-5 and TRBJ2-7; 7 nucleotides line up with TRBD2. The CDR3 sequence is CASLLGGMGSYEQYF. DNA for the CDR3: TGTGCCAGCCTTTTGGGAGGGATGGGCTCCTACGAGCAGTACTTC.